This paragraph reports one T cell receptor (beta chain). The specificity of this receptor is unknown. No much larger clone exists at a distance of one base, and base qualities are not known. The record originates from a study of T cell responses to AZD1222 COVID-19 vaccine (dated by TCRdb to 2020 to 2022). In terms of the full investigation: TCR sequencing was performed for approximately 240 trial participants, of whom around 200 were given two doses of AZD1222 and approximately 25 were given two doses of MenACWY control vaccine. Enrollment into the trials was organized by age into subgroups of 18-55, 56-69 and 70-plus years, and those subgroups contained about 160, 30 and 59 TCR-sequenced participants, respectively. What the research found in general, with its limitations: The 56-69-year group was small, and its depth increase did not reach significance, likely because of low power. Most participants were white British and females outnumbered males, and the authors suggested that clonal diversity may have been underestimated. Only a handful of AZD1222 recipients were SARS-CoV-2 seropositive at baseline, limiting conclusions about previously exposed vaccinees. Because no day 14 peak-response samples were available, the repertoires could be characterized only after the peak T cell response. CD4 TCRs associated with the vaccine covered the entire spike protein, and the dominant responses were in regions 160-218 and 743-854. After two AZD1222 doses, spike-specific TCR breadth and depth were significantly higher than at day 0 and than in MenACWY recipients. Epitopes outside the regions mutated in the B.1.351 and B.1.1.7 variants were reportedly recognized by nearly half of the unique spike-specific TCRs.

The CDR3 regions of human TCRbeta chains were analyzed by immunosequencing. In the paper's pipeline: Repertoire TCRs were checked for matches against a reference library of SARS-CoV-2-specific TCRs that had been generated using the MIRA antigen-specificity platform. Breadth was defined as the fraction of unique TCRs that were SARS-CoV-2-associated, and depth was defined as the fraction of total T cells that were SARS-CoV-2-associated. Using the MIRA data, every spike-specific TCR was mapped to the spike region that the TCR reacted to and assigned to either a CD4 or a CD8 class. Log10-transformed breadth and depth values were compared by one-way ANOVA with Sidak's multiple comparisons tests. The table comes from immuneACCESS by way of TCRdb, which keeps in-frame sequences with V and J called. Part of the clones is missing from these tables; in studies checked, under half for an unresolved V gene and the rest for unknown reasons. V and J calls and clone size come straight from that table; D and trimming were deduced from the DNA. Within this sample are more than 90,000 clones, with 85% to 90% of them counted one time only. The top ten clonotypes cover approximately 18% of the sample.

This sample's time point label indicates: about 28 days (+/-7) after the second vaccine dose. AZD1222 recipients whose second dose came at about 4 weeks and those whose second dose came at about 12 weeks were combined into one group, since spike-specific TCR depth and breadth did not differ between the two schedules. Vaccinee samples came from UK trials COV001 and COV002, including a single-blind randomized controlled phase 2/3 trial of AZD1222 (ChAdOx1 nCoV-19) in healthy adults. For TCRbeta chain sequencing, PBMC samples were collected from trial participants at day 0 and at day 28 after the second dose. The CDR3, from cysteine to phenylalanine, totals 15 residues. The sequence is cut down to CDR3 DNA, 45 bases in frame from base 1. CDR1 and CDR2 are drawn from the germline V gene (reference sequence): SGHNT, YYREEE. V loses 4 bases at its end and J loses 0 bases; junction bases beyond the gene matches: 7.

This specimen was peripheral blood, taken 28 days after the second AZD1222 dose. This clonotype was obtained from an adult who received the AZD1222 COVID-19 vaccine. This receptor chain uses TRBV5-4 and TRBJ2-7, with 7 bases matching TRBD1. The CDR3 protein: CASSPGTDSSYEQYF. At the DNA level, the sequence is TGTGCCAGCAGCCCAGGGACAGACAGCTCCTACGAGCAGTACTTC.